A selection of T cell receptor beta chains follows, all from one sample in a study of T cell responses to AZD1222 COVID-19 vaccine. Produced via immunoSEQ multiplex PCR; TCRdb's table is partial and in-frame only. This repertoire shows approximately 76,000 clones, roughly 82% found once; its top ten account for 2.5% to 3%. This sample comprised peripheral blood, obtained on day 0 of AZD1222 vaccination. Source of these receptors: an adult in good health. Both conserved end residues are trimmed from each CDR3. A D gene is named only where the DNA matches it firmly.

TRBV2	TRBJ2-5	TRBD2	ASSGFLAGKETQY
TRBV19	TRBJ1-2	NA	ASSMYTGYGYT
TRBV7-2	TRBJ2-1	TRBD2	ASSLAVAGPYNEQF
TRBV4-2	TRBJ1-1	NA	ASSQGAVTEAF
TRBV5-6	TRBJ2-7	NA	ASSFLGAEQY
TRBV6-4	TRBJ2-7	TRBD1	ASSVDSTGGYEQY
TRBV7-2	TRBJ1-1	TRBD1	ASSPRTGALNTEAF
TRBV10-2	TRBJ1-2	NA	ASSSSLRLIA
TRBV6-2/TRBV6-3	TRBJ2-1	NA	ASSYLDDNEQF
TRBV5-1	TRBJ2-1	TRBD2	ASSPMTSGGLKSSYNEQF
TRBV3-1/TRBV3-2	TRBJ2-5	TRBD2	ASSQGDSGVQETQY
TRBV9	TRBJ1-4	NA	ASSPILRWVKLF
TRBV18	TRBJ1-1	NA	ASSPGGPNTEAF
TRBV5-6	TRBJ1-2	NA	ASRGAGMGYGYT
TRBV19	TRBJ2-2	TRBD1	ASTLQGLMSNTGELF
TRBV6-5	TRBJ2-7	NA	ASSYRTPRDEQY
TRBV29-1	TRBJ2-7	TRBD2	SVEGLAGAYEQY
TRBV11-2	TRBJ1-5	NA	ASSFQPDQPQH
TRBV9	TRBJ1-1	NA	ASSVQGNTEAF
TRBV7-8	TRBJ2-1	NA	ASNSRGNNEQF
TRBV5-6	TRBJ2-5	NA	ASSVKYAGEETQY
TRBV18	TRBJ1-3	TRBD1	ASSPGQANSGNTIY
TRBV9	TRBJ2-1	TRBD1	ASSFGTGGYEQF
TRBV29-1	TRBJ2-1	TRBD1	SVAGTDASYNEQF
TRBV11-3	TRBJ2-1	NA	ASSVRLGSYNEQF
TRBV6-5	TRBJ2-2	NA	ASTAARGTGELF
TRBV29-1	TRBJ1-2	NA	SVARDRYGYT
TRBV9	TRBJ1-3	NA	ASSVTVAGSGNTIY
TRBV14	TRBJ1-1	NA	ASTSRGQFTHTEAF